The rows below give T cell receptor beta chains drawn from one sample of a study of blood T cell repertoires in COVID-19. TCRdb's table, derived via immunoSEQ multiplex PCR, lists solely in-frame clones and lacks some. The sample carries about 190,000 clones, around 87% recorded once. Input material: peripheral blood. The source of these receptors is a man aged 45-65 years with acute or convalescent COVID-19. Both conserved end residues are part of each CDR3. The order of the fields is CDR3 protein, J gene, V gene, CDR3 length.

CDR3: CASSIQSDRLNTEAFF; J: TRBJ1-1; V: TRBV19; length: 16
CDR3: CASSLQGNEQFF; J: TRBJ2-1; V: TRBV7-9; length: 12
CDR3: CASSRRDTFSYEQYF; J: TRBJ2-7; V: TRBV27; length: 15
CDR3: CASSLGGGKDTQYF; J: TRBJ2-3; V: TRBV11-2; length: 14
CDR3: CASSSGGVSYEQYF; J: TRBJ2-7; V: TRBV10-2; length: 14
CDR3: CASMRMTSGDNEQFF; J: TRBJ2-1; V: TRBV2; length: 15
CDR3: CASRAGTGGHQPQHF; J: TRBJ1-5; V: TRBV7-2; length: 15
CDR3: CASSPYSAQGGTDTQYF; J: TRBJ2-3; V: TRBV18; length: 17
CDR3: CASTLDRADSQPQHF; J: TRBJ1-5; V: TRBV19; length: 15
CDR3: CASSPGLAGRLNIQYF; J: TRBJ2-4; V: TRBV27; length: 16
CDR3: CATSVSGNHEQFF; J: TRBJ2-1; V: TRBV24-1; length: 13
CDR3: CASTLDRVGTSNYGYTF; J: TRBJ1-2; V: TRBV4-1; length: 17
CDR3: CASRSGPNTGELFF; J: TRBJ2-2; V: TRBV3-1/TRBV3-2; length: 14
CDR3: CATRDSQGLGEQFF; J: TRBJ2-1; V: TRBV24-1; length: 14